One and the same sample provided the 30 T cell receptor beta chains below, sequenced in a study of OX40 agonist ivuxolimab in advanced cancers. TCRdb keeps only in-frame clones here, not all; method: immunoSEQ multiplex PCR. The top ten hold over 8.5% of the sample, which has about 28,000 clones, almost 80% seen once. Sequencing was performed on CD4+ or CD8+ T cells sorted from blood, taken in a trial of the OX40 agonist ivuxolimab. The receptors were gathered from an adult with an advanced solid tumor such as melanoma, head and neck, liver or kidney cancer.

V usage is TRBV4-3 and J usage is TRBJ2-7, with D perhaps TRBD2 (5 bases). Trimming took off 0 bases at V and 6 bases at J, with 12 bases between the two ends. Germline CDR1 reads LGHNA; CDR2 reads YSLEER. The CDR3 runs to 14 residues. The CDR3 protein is CASSQEREWGEQYF. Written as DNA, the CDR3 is TGCGCCAGCAGCCAAGAACGGGAATGGGGCGAGCAGTACTTC.

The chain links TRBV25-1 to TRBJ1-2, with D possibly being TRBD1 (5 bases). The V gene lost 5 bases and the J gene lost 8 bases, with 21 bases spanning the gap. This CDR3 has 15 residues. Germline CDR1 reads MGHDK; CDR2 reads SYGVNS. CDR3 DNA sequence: TGTGCCAGCAGTCAAATGGACCTAAAGGGGTACGGCTACACCTTC. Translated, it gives CASSQMDLKGYGYTF.

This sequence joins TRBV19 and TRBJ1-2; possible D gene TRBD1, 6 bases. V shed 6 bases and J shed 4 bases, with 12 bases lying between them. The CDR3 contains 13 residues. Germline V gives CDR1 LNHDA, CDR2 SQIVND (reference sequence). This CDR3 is CASSPGQLYGYTF. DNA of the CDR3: TGTGCCAGTAGCCCCGGACAGCTCTATGGCTACACCTTC.

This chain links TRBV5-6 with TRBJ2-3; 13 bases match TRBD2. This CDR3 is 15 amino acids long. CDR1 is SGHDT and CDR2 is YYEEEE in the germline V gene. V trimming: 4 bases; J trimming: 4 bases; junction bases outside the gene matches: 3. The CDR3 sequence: CASSRLAGGPDTQYF. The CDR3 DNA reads TGTGCCAGCAGCCGACTAGCGGGGGGCCCAGATACGCAGTATTTT.

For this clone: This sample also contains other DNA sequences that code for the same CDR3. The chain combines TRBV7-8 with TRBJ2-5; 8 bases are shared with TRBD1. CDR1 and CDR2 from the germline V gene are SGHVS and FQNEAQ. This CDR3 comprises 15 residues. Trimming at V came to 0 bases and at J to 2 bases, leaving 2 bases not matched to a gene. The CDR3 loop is CASSLAGTGQETQYF. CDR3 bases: TGTGCCAGCAGCTTAGCGGGGACAGGACAAGAGACCCAGTACTTC. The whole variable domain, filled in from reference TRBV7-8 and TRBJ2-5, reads GAGVSQSPRYKVAKRGQDVALRCDPISGHVSLFWYQQALGQGPEFLTYFQNEAQLDKSGLPSDRFFAERPEGSVSTLKIQRTQQEDSAVYLCASSLAGTGQETQYFGPGTRLLVL.

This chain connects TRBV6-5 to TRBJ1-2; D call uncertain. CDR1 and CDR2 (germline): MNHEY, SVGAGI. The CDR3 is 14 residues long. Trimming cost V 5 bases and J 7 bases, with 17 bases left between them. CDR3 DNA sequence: TGTGCCAGCAGTCTCCTGCCCGGCGCTACTGGCTACACCTTC. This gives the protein CASSLLPGATGYTF.

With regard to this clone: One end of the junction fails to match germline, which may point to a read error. The CDR3 coding sequence is TGTGCCAGCAGCCAGGTGACAGGGAACTACAGTGAGCAGTTCTTC. Protein: CASSQVTGNYSEQFF. V gene TRBV7-2 combines with J gene TRBJ2-1; 7 positions agree with TRBD1. The CDR3 loop spans 15 amino acids. Germline-derived CDR1 and CDR2 are SGHTA and FQGNSA.

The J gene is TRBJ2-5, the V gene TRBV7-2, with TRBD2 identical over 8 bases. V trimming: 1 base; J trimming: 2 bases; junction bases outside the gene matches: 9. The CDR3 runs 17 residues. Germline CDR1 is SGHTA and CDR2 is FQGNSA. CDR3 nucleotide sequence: TGTGCCAGCAGCTTAGTCCGGGGGGGGCGCGGGCAAGAGACCCAGTACTTC. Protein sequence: CASSLVRGGRGQETQYF.

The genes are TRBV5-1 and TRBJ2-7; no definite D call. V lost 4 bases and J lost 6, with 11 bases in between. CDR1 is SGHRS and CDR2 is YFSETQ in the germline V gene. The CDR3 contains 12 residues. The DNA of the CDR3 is TGCGCCAGCAGCCCCCCGAACGGCGAGCAGTACTTC. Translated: CASSPPNGEQYF.

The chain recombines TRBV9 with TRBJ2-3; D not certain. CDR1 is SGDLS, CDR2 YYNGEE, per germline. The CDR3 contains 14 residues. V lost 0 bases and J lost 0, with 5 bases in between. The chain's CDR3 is CASSVEVSTDTQYF. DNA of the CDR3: TGTGCCAGCAGCGTAGAAGTAAGCACAGATACGCAGTATTTT. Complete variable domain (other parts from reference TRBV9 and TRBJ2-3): DSGVTQTPKHLITATGQRVTLRCSPRSGDLSVYWYQQSLDQGLQFLIQYYNGEERAKGNILERFSAQQFPDLHSELNLSSLELGDSALYFCASSVEVSTDTQYFGPGTRLTVL.

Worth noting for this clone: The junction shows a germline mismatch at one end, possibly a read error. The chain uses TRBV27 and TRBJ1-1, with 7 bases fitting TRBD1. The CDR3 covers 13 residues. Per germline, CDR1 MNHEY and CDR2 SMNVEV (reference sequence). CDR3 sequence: CASSLTGNAEAFF. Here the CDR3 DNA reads TGTGCCAGCAGTTTGACAGGGAACGCTGAAGCTTTCTTT.

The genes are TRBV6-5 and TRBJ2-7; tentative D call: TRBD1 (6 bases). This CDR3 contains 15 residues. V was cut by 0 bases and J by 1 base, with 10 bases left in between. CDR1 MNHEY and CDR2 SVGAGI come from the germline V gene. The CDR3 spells CASSYSGDTSYEQYF. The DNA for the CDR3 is TGTGCCAGCAGTTACTCGGGGGACACTTCCTACGAGCAGTACTTC.

The CDR3 region is CASSLALDTQYF. In DNA form, the CDR3 reads TGTGCCAGCAGCTTGGCTCTAGATACGCAGTATTTT. The V gene is TRBV5-4, the J gene TRBJ2-3; D gene uncertain. CDR3 length equals 12 residues. Germline assignment: CDR1 SGHNT and CDR2 YYREEE (reference sequence). Trimming took off 0 bases at V and 5 bases at J, with 4 bases between the two ends.

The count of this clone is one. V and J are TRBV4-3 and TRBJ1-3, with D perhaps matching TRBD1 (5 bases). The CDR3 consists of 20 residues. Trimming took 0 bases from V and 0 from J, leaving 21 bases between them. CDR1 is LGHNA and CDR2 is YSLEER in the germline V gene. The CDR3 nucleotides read TGCGCCAGCAGCCAAGAAGCTTGGTCAGACAGTCCGAGCTCTGGAAACACCATATATTTT. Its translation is CASSQEAWSDSPSSGNTIYF.

Here the CDR3 reads CASSIPDYTNTGELFF. The CDR3 DNA reads as TGTGCCAGTAGTATCCCGGACTACACGAACACCGGGGAGCTGTTTTTT. The chain recombines TRBV19 with TRBJ2-2; possibly TRBD2 for D (6 bases). The V gene's germline CDR1 is LNHDA and CDR2 SQIVND (reference sequence). Trimming removed 3 bases at V and 0 bases at J, with 11 bases between. This CDR3 comprises 16 residues.

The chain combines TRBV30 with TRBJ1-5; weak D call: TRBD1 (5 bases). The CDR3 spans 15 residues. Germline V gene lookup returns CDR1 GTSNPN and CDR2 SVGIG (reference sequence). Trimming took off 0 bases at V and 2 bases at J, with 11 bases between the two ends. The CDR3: CAWSVLGAGNQPQHF. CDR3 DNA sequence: TGTGCCTGGAGTGTACTTGGGGCCGGCAATCAGCCCCAGCATTTT.

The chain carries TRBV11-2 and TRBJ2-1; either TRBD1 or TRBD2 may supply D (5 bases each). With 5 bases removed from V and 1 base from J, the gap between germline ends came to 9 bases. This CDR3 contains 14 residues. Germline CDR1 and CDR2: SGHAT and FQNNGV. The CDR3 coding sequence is TGTGCCAGCAGCCGGGGCCCGTCCTACAATGAGCAGTTCTTC. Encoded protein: CASSRGPSYNEQFF.

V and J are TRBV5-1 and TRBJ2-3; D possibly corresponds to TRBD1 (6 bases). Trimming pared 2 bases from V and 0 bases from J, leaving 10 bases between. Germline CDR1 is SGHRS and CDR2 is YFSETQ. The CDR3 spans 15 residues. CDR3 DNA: TGCGCCAGCAGCTTCGGACAGTTTAGCACAGATACGCAGTATTTT. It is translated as CASSFGQFSTDTQYF. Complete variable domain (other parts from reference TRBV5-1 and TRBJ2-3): KAGVTQTPRYLIKTRGQQVTLSCSPISGHRSVSWYQQTPGQGLQFLFEYFSETQRNKGNFPGRFSGRQFSNSRSEMNVSTLELGDSALYLCASSFGQFSTDTQYFGPGTRLTVL.

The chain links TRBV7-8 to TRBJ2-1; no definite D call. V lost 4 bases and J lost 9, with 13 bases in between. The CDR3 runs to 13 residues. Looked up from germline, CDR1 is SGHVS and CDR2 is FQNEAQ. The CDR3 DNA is TGTGCCAGCAGCTGGAAGAAGACGGGTGAGCAGTTCTTC. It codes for CASSWKKTGEQFF.

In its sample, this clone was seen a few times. This CDR3 is CASSQSTGRNEQFF. The CDR3, as DNA: TGCGCCAGCAGCCAATCGACAGGGCGGAATGAGCAGTTCTTC. The chain links TRBV4-3 to TRBJ2-1, with TRBD1 identical over 7 bases. The CDR3 is made up of 14 amino acids. The germline CDR1 and CDR2 sequences are LGHNA and YSLEER. V was pared by 2 bases and J by 7 bases, with 5 bases of the junction left unmatched.

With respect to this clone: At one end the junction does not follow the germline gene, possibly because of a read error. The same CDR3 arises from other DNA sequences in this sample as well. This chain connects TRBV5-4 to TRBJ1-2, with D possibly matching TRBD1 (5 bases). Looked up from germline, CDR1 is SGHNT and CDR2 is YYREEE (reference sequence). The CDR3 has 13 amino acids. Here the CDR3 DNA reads TGCGCCAGCAGCCCGGGGAGGGGTTATGGCTACACCTTC. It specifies CASSPGRGYGYTF.

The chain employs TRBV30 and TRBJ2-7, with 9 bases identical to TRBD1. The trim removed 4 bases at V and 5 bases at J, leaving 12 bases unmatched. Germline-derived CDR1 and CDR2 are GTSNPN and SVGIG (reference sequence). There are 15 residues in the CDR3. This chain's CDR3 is CAWTNPGTGTHEQYF. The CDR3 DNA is TGTGCCTGGACCAATCCCGGGACAGGGACCCACGAGCAGTACTTC.

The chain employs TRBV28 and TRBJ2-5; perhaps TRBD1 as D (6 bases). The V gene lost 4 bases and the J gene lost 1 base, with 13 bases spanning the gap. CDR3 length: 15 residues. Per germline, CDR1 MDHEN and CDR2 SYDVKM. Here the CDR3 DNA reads TGTGCCAGCAGTTCAGGACAGTACCCCCAAGAGACCCAGTACTTC. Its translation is CASSSGQYPQETQYF.

CDR3: CASSRGAGAYTGELFF. CDR3 in DNA: TGCGCCAGCAGCCGCGGAGCGGGGGCCTACACCGGGGAGCTGTTTTTT. This chain joins TRBV4-3 and TRBJ2-2; 8 bases agree with TRBD2. V shed 4 bases and J 3 bases; nucleotides not matched to a gene: 7. This CDR3 is built from 16 residues. The germline gives CDR1 LGHNA, CDR2 YSLEER.

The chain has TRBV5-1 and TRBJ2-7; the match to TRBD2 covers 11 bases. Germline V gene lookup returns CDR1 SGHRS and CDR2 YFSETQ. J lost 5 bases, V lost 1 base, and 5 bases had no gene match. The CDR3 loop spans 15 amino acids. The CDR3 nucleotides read TGCGCCAGCAGCTTGAATCTAGCGGGGGGCCACGAGCAGTACTTC. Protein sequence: CASSLNLAGGHEQYF. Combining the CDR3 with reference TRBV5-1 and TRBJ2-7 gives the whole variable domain KAGVTQTPRYLIKTRGQQVTLSCSPISGHRSVSWYQQTPGQGLQFLFEYFSETQRNKGNFPGRFSGRQFSNSRSEMNVSTLELGDSALYLCASSLNLAGGHEQYFGPGTRLTVT.

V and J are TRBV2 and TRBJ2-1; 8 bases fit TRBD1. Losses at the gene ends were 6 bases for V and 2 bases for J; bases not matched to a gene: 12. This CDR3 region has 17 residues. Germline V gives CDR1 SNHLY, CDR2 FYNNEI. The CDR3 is CASSALLPTGAYNEQFF. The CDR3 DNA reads TGTGCCAGCAGCGCCTTGTTGCCGACAGGGGCCTACAATGAGCAGTTCTTC.

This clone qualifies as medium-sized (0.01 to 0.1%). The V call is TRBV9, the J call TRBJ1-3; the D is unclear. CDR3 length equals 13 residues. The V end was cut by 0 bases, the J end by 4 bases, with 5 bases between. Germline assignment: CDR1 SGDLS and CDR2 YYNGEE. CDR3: CASSVAAGNTIYF. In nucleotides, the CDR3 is TGTGCCAGCAGCGTAGCGGCCGGAAACACCATATATTTT. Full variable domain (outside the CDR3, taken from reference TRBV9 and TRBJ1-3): DSGVTQTPKHLITATGQRVTLRCSPRSGDLSVYWYQQSLDQGLQFLIQYYNGEERAKGNILERFSAQQFPDLHSELNLSSLELGDSALYFCASSVAAGNTIYFGEGSWLTVV.

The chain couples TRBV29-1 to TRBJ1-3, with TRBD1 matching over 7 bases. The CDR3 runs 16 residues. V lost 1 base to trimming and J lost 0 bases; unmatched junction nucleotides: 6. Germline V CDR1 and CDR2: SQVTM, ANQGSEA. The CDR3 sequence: CSVEVWDSSSGNTIYF. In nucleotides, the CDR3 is TGCAGCGTTGAAGTATGGGACAGTAGCTCTGGAAACACCATATATTTT.

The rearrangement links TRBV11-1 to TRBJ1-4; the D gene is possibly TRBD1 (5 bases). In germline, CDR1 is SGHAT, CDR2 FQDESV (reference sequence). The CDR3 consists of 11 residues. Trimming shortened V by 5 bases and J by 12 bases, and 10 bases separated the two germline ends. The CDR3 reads CASSPGGELFF. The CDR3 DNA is TGTGCCAGCAGCCCCGGGGGGGAACTGTTTTTT.

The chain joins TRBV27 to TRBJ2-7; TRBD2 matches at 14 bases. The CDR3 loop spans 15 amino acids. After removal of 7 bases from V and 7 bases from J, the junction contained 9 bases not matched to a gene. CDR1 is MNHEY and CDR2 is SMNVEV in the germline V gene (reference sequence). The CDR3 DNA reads TGTGCCAGCATTCGTGGGACTAGCGGGGGAGGTGAGCAGTACTTC. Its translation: CASIRGTSGGGEQYF.